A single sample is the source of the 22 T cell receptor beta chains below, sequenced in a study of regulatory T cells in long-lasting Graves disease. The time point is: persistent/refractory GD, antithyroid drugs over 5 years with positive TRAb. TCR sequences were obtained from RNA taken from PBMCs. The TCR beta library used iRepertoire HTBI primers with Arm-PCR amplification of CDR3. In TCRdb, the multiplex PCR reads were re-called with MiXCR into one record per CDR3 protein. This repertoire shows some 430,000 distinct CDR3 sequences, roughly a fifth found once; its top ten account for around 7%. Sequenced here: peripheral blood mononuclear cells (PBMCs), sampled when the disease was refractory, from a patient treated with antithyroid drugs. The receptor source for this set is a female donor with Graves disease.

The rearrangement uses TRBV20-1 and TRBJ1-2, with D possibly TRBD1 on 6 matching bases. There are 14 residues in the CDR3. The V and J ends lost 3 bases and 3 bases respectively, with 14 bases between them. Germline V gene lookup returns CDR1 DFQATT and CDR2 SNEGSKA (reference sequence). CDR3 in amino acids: CSASSQGGDYGYTF. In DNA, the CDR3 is TGCAGTGCTAGTTCACAGGGTGGAGACTATGGCTACACCTTC.

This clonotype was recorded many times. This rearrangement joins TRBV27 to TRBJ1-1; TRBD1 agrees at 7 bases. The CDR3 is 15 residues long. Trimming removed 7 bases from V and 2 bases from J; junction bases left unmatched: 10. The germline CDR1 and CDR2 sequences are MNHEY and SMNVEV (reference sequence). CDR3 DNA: TGTGCCAGCAACTTACTCGGGACAGACAACACTGAAGCTTTCTTT. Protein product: CASNLLGTDNTEAFF.

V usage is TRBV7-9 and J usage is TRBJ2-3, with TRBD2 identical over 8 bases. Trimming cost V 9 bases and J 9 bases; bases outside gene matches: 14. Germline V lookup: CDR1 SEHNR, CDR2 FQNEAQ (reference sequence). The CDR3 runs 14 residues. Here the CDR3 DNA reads TGTGCCAGTTCTCATAGCGGGATCCCCCAGACGCAGTATTTT. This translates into CASSHSGIPQTQYF.

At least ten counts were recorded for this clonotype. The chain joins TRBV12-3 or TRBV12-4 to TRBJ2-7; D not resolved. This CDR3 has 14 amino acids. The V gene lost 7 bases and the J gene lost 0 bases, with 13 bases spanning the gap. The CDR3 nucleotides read TGTGCCAGCACCTCTTACCGGATCTCCTACGAGCAGTACTTC. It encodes CASTSYRISYEQYF.

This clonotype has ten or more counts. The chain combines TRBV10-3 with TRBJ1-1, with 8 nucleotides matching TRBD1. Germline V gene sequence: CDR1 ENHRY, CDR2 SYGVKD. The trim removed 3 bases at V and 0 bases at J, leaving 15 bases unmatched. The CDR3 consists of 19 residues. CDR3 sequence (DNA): TGTGCCATCAGTGATTTCCAGGGGGCGCTTCCGATCATGAACACTGAAGCTTTCTTT. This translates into CAISDFQGALPIMNTEAFF.

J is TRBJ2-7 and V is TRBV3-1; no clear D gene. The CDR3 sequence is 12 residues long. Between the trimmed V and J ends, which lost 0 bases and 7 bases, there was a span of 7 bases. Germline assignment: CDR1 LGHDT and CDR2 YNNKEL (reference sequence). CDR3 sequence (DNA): TGTGCCAGCAGCCAAGATTATGGGGAGCAGTACTTC. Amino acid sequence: CASSQDYGEQYF.

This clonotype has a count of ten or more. CDR3 protein: CASSSTPSDREAFF. In nucleotides, the CDR3 is TGTGCCAGCAGCTCGACCCCCTCGGACCGTGAAGCTTTCTTT. V is TRBV7-2 and J is TRBJ1-1; no clear D gene. The V end lost 4 bases, the J end lost 7 bases, and 16 bases lay between the germline ends. CDR1 and CDR2 from the germline V gene are SGHTA and FQGNSA. There are 14 residues in the CDR3. Together with reference TRBV7-2 and TRBJ1-1, the CDR3 gives the full variable domain: GAGVSQSPSNKVTEKGKDVELRCDPISGHTALYWYRQSLGQGLEFLIYFQGNSAPDKSGLPSDRFSAERTGGSVSTLTIQRTQQEDSAVYLCASSSTPSDREAFFGQGTRLTVV.

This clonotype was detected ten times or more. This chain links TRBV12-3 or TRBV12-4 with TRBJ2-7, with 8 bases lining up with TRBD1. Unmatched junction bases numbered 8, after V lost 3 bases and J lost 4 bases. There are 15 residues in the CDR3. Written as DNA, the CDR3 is TGTGCCAGCAGTTTTTTTCCAGGGGGCGGGTACGAGCAGTACTTC. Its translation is CASSFFPGGGYEQYF.

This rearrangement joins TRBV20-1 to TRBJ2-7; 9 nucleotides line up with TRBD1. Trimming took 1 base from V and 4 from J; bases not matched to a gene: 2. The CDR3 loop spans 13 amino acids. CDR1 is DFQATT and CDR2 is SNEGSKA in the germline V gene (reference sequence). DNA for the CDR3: TGCAGTGCTAGAGGGGACAGGGCTTACGAGCAGTACTTC. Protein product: CSARGDRAYEQYF.

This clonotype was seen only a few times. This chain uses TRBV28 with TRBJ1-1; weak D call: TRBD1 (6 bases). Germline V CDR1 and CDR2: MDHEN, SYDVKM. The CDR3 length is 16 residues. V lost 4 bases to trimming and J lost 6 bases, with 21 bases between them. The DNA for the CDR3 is TGTGCCAGCAGTTCACCCCCCCCAGGGGAAGAGTCTGAAGCTTTCTTT. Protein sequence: CASSSPPPGEESEAFF.

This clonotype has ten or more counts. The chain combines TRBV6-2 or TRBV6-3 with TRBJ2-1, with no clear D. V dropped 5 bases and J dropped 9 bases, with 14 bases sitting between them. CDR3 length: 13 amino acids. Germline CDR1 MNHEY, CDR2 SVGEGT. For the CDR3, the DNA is TGTGCCAGCAGTGAGAAGACTTGGATTGAGCAGTTCTTC. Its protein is CASSEKTWIEQFF.

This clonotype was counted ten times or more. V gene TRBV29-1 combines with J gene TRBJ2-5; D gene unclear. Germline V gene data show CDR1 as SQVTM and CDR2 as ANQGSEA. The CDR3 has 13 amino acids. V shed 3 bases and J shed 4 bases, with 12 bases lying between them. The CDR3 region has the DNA TGCAGCGTTGAGTTCGCGGCCACAGAGACCCAGTACTTC. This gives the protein CSVEFAATETQYF. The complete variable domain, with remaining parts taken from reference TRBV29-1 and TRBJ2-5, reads SAVISQKPSRDICQRGTSLTIQCQVDSQVTMMFWYRQQPGQSLTLIATANQGSEATYESGFVIDKFPISRPNLTFSTLTVSNMSPEDSSIYLCSVEFAATETQYFGPGTRLLVL.

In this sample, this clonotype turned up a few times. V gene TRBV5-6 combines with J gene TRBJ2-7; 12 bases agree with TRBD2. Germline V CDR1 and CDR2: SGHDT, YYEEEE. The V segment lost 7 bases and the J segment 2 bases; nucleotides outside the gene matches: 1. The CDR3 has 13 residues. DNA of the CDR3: TGTGCCAGCCGACTAGCGGGAGCCTACGAGCAGTACTTC. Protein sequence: CASRLAGAYEQYF. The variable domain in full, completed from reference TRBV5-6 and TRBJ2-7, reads DAGVTQSPTHLIKTRGQQVTLRCSPKSGHDTVSWYQQALGQGPQFIFQYYEEEERQRGNFPDRFSGHQFPNYSSELNVNALLLGDSALYLCASRLAGAYEQYFGPGTRLTVT.

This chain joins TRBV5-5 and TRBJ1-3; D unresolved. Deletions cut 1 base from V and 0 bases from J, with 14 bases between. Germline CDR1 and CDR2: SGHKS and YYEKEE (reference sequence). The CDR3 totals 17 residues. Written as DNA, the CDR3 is TGTGCCAGCAGCTTGTCGTCAGGCGGGAACTCTGGAAACACCATATATTTT. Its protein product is CASSLSSGGNSGNTIYF.

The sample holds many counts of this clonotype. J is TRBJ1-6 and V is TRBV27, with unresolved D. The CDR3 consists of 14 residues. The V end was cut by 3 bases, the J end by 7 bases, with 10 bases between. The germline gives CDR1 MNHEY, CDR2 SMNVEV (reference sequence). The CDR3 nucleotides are TGTGCCAGCAGTTTGCGAGGAGGCAATTCACCCCTCCACTTT. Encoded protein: CASSLRGGNSPLHF.

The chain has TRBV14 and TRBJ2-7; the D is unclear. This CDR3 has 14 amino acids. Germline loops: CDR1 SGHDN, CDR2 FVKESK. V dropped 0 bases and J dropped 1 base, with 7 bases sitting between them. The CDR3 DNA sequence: TGTGCCAGCAGCCAAGATGCACCGTCCTACGAGCAGTACTTC. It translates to CASSQDAPSYEQYF.

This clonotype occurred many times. Here the CDR3 DNA reads TGTGCCAGCACCCAAGCCCCTAACTATGGCTACACCTTC. It codes for CASTQAPNYGYTF. V gene TRBV12-3 or TRBV12-4 combines with J gene TRBJ1-2; no clear D. CDR3 length: 13 residues. Trimming removed 7 bases from V and 0 bases from J, with 9 bases in between.

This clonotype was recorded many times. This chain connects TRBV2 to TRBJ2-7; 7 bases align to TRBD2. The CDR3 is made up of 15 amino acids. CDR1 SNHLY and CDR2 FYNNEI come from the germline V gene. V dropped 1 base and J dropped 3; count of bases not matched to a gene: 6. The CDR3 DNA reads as TGTGCCAGCAGTGAAGGGGCTAGCGGAAACTACGAGCAGTACTTC. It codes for CASSEGASGNYEQYF.

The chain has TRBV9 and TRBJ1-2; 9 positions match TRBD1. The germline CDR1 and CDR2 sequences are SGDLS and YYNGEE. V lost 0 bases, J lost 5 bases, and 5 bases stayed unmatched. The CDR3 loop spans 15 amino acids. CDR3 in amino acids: CASSVATGTGYGYTF. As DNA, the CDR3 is TGTGCCAGCAGCGTAGCTACCGGGACAGGGTATGGCTACACCTTC.

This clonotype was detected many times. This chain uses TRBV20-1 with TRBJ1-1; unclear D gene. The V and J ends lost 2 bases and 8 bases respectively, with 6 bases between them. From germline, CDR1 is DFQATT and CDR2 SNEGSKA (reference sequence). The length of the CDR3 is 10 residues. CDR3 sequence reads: CSARSEEAFF. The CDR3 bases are TGCAGTGCTAGATCGGAAGAAGCTTTCTTT.

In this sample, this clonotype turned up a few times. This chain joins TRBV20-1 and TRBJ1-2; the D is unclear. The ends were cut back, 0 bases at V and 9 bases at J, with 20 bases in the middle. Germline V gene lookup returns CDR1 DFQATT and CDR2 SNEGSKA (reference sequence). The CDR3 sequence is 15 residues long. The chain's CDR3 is CSARDQPGAYASYTF. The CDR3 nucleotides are TGCAGTGCTAGAGATCAACCAGGAGCTTATGCGAGCTACACCTTC.

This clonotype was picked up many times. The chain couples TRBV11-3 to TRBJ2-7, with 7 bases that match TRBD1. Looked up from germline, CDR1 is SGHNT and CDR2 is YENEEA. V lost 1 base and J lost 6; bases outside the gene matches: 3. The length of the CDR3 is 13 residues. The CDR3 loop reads CASSLAAGGEQYF. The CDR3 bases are TGTGCCAGCAGCTTAGCCGCAGGGGGCGAGCAGTACTTC.